Each of the 18 T cell receptor beta chains below was sequenced from the same sample in a study of shared clonotypes between healthy human individuals. Profiled with immunoSEQ multiplex PCR; TCRdb holds only in-frame clones, not every one. The data hold 630,000 or so clones, with more than 95% observed a single time. CD8 cells classed as naive were CD45RO-negative and positively selected for CCR7, excluding terminally differentiated effector memory CD45RA+ cells. Sample: naive CD8+ T cells sorted from blood. The receptors here all came from a man younger than 45 in good health.

This chain uses TRBV14 with TRBJ2-1; no reliable D call. Germline CDR1 and CDR2: SGHDN and FVKESK. The CDR3 sequence is 15 residues long. Between the trimmed V and J ends, which lost 2 bases and 5 bases, there was a span of 13 bases. CDR3 DNA: TGTGCCAGCAGCCAATACTTGGCGGTCAACAATGAGCAGTTCTTC. This gives the protein CASSQYLAVNNEQFF.

This chain connects TRBV11-2 to TRBJ1-3; D gene unclear. CDR1 is SGHAT and CDR2 is FQNNGV in the germline V gene. V lost 3 bases and J lost 0, with 9 bases in between. This CDR3 is built from 15 residues. The CDR3 DNA reads as TGTGCCAGCAGCTTGAGTGTCGACTCTGGAAACACCATATATTTT. Translated: CASSLSVDSGNTIYF.

The V and J genes are TRBV14 and TRBJ2-7; maybe TRBD1 (6 bases). Germline V gene sequence: CDR1 SGHDN, CDR2 FVKESK. Trimming removed 0 bases from V and 3 bases from J, with 12 bases in between. This CDR3 region has 15 residues. As DNA, the CDR3 is TGTGCCAGCAGCCAAGAAAGGGGACAAATCTACGAGCAGTACTTC. Translated: CASSQERGQIYEQYF.

The chain joins TRBV10-3 to TRBJ2-1; 9 nucleotides agree with TRBD1. Germline CDR1 is ENHRY and CDR2 is SYGVKD. This CDR3 has 15 amino acids. V shed 6 bases and J 6 bases; nucleotides not matched to a gene: 9. CDR3: CAIRKGQGSFNEQFF. CDR3 nucleotides: TGTGCCATCAGGAAGGGACAGGGAAGTTTCAATGAGCAGTTCTTC.

The V gene is TRBV7-6, the J gene TRBJ2-1, with 7 bases aligning to TRBD1. V shed 2 bases and J 0 bases; nucleotides not matched to a gene: 7. Germline loops: CDR1 SGHVS, CDR2 FNYEAQ. The CDR3 loop spans 17 amino acids. The CDR3, as DNA: TGTGCCAGCAGCTTATCGAACAGGGGATACTCCTACAATGAGCAGTTCTTC. Translating it yields CASSLSNRGYSYNEQFF.

A remark on this clone: The same CDR3 can be traced to other DNA sequences in this sample. This chain connects TRBV6-5 to TRBJ1-5; D remains unclear. Per germline, CDR1 MNHEY and CDR2 SVGAGI. The CDR3 is 13 residues long. The V end lost 2 bases, the J end lost 3 bases, and 5 bases lay between the germline ends. CDR3 in amino acids: CASSYTPNQPQHF. The CDR3 DNA reads TGTGCCAGCAGTTACACGCCCAATCAGCCCCAGCATTTT.

V is TRBV5-8 and J is TRBJ2-7; D uncertain. This CDR3 contains 15 residues. Trimming removed 2 bases from V and 0 bases from J, with 12 bases in between. CDR1 is SGHTS and CDR2 is YDEGEE in the germline V gene. The CDR3 spells CASSLSGPSSYEQYF. CDR3 DNA sequence: TGTGCCAGCAGCTTATCAGGCCCGAGCTCCTACGAGCAGTACTTC.

V and J are TRBV5-5 and TRBJ2-3; D not certain. Trimming took off 0 bases at V and 5 bases at J, with 7 bases between the two ends. Per germline, CDR1 SGHKS and CDR2 YYEKEE (reference sequence). The length of the CDR3 is 13 residues. CDR3 sequence reads: CASSLDVEDTQYF. The CDR3 coding sequence is TGTGCCAGCAGCTTGGATGTCGAAGATACGCAGTATTTT.

V and J are TRBV5-6 and TRBJ2-4; the D is unclear. The CDR3 consists of 14 residues. CDR1 is SGHDT and CDR2 is YYEEEE in the germline V gene. V lost 0 bases and J lost 0, with 4 bases in between. CDR3 DNA sequence: TGTGCCAGCAGCTTGGTGGCAGCCAAAAACATTCAGTACTTC. Translation gives CASSLVAAKNIQYF.

The V gene is TRBV9, the J gene TRBJ1-1; no definite D call. Germline assignment: CDR1 SGDLS and CDR2 YYNGEE. This CDR3 is 12 amino acids long. Trimming removed 7 bases from V and 2 bases from J, with 9 bases in between. The CDR3 sequence: CASGVDNTEAFF. CDR3 sequence (DNA): TGTGCCAGCGGAGTTGATAACACTGAAGCTTTCTTT.

The chain is built from TRBV5-6 and TRBJ2-7; TRBD1 or TRBD2 may be the D gene (5 bases each). The CDR3 consists of 12 residues. Germline lookup yields CDR1 SGHDT and CDR2 YYEEEE. The germline V and J ends were trimmed by 4 bases and 7 bases, with 12 bases remaining between them. The CDR3 here is CASSTDWGEQYF. The CDR3 nucleotides are TGTGCCAGCAGCACCGACTGGGGGGAGCAGTACTTC.

About this clone itself: This same CDR3 is encoded by further DNA sequences in the sample. The chain employs TRBV13 and TRBJ1-1; D is unresolved. V was pared by 0 bases and J by 1 base, with 3 bases between. Per the germline V gene, CDR1 is PRHDT and CDR2 is FYEKMQ (reference sequence). The CDR3 totals 13 residues. The CDR3: CASSLGPNTEAFF. The CDR3 DNA sequence: TGTGCCAGCAGCTTAGGCCCGAACACTGAAGCTTTCTTT.

The gene calls are TRBV4-2 and TRBJ2-3, with 8 bases aligning to TRBD2. With 1 base clipped from V and 4 bases from J, the junction kept 10 bases outside the gene matches. The CDR3 is 17 residues long. CDR1 LGHNA and CDR2 YNFKEQ come from the germline V gene. CDR3 loop: CASSQVSSAGGADTQYF. The CDR3 DNA is TGTGCCAGCAGCCAAGTCTCCTCGGCGGGAGGTGCAGATACGCAGTATTTT.

The rearrangement uses TRBV7-9 and TRBJ1-4; possible D gene TRBD1, 5 bases. Germline-derived CDR1 and CDR2 are SEHNR and FQNEAQ (reference sequence). The ends were cut back, 4 bases at V and 3 bases at J, with 12 bases in the middle. There are 15 residues in the CDR3. The CDR3: CASSSLRDANEKLFF. In DNA, the CDR3 is TGTGCCAGCAGCTCCCTCCGGGACGCTAATGAAAAACTGTTTTTT.

The V and J genes are TRBV29-1 and TRBJ1-2, with D unclear. V shed 8 bases and J shed 6 bases, with 13 bases lying between them. Per germline, CDR1 SQVTM and CDR2 ANQGSEA. The length of the CDR3 is 11 residues. The CDR3 loop reads CSLRDRNGYTF. The CDR3 DNA reads as TGCAGCCTCCGGGATAGAAATGGCTACACCTTC. Full variable domain (missing parts from reference TRBV29-1 and TRBJ1-2): SAVISQKPSRDICQRGTSLTIQCQVDSQVTMMFWYRQQPGQSLTLIATANQGSEATYESGFVIDKFPISRPNLTFSTLTVSNMSPEDSSIYLCSLRDRNGYTFGSGTRLTVV.

The rearrangement links TRBV5-5 to TRBJ2-7; D is perhaps TRBD2 (6 bases). Germline V gene data show CDR1 as SGHKS and CDR2 as YYEKEE (reference sequence). The CDR3 is made up of 14 amino acids. Trimming removed 4 bases from V and 2 bases from J, with 13 bases in between. This chain's CDR3 is CASSEWLATYEQYF. CDR3 sequence (DNA): TGTGCCAGCAGCGAGTGGCTAGCGACCTACGAGCAGTACTTC.

The V call is TRBV27, the J call TRBJ1-5; D remains ambiguous. Trimming took 0 bases from V and 4 from J, leaving 7 bases between them. CDR3 size: 14 residues. The germline V gene encodes CDR1 MNHEY and CDR2 SMNVEV (reference sequence). The DNA of the CDR3 is TGTGCCAGCAGTTTATCGCCATTAAATCAGCCCCAGCATTTT. Residues: CASSLSPLNQPQHF.

The chain links TRBV29-1 to TRBJ2-3; TRBD2 aligns across 12 bases. The germline CDR1 and CDR2 sequences are SQVTM and ANQGSEA. The CDR3 totals 18 residues. V was clipped by 3 bases and J by 1 base; unmatched bases: 11. The CDR3 DNA sequence: TGCAGCGTTGAGTTCCTAGCGGGAGGGTTTGGGGGCACAGATACGCAGTATTTT. Its protein is CSVEFLAGGFGGTDTQYF.